The 21 T cell receptor beta chains listed next were all sequenced from one sample in a study of cytomegalovirus exposure and HLA in healthy donors. This table comes from immunoSEQ multiplex PCR, and its TCRdb copy is limited to in-frame clones, with some not included. Here the sample spans 65,000 or so clones, approximately 94% being singletons. Sequencing was performed on PBMCs. The receptors originated from a man in his late teens or twenties in good health and CMV-seropositive.

This clone is a singleton in its sample. V is TRBV6-1 and J is TRBJ2-7; 7 nucleotides align to TRBD1. V shed 5 bases and J 2 bases; nucleotides not matched to a gene: 6. There are 14 residues in the CDR3. Germline values: CDR1 MNHNS, CDR2 SASEGT. CDR3 DNA sequence: TGTGCCAGCAGTCAACGGACAGGCCCCTACGAGCAGTACTTC. It specifies CASSQRTGPYEQYF.

This chain joins TRBV11-3 and TRBJ2-7, with 7 bases lining up with TRBD1. After removal of 0 bases from V and 5 bases from J, the junction contained 7 bases not matched to a gene. CDR1 and CDR2 from the germline V gene are SGHNT and YENEEA. The length of the CDR3 is 15 residues. This chain's CDR3 is CASSLDLRGRDEQYF. In nucleotides, the CDR3 is TGTGCCAGCAGCTTAGATCTCAGGGGGAGAGACGAGCAGTACTTC.

The CDR3 nucleotides are TGCGCCAGCAGCCAATGGTGGGCTAGCGGGGATGGTAATGAGCAGTTCTTC. Protein product: CASSQWWASGDGNEQFF. The rearrangement uses TRBV4-1 and TRBJ2-1; TRBD2 agrees at 9 bases. The length of the CDR3 is 17 residues. V dropped 2 bases and J dropped 7; count of bases not matched to a gene: 12. Germline values: CDR1 MGHRA, CDR2 YSYEKL.

The rearrangement uses TRBV30 and TRBJ2-1, with 13 bases identical to TRBD2. CDR1 is GTSNPN, CDR2 SVGIG, per germline (reference sequence). V was pared by 2 bases and J by 8 bases, with 6 bases of the junction left unmatched. There are 15 residues in the CDR3. This CDR3 is CAWSPLAGGPHEQFF. The CDR3 region has the DNA TGTGCCTGGAGTCCACTAGCGGGAGGGCCGCATGAGCAGTTCTTC.

The chain combines TRBV19 with TRBJ2-7; the match to TRBD2 covers 8 bases. Per germline, CDR1 LNHDA and CDR2 SQIVND (reference sequence). Trimming removed 5 bases from V and 3 bases from J; junction bases left unmatched: 3. The length of the CDR3 is 13 residues. The CDR3 here is CASSYGGVYEQYF. In DNA, the CDR3 is TGTGCCAGTAGTTACGGGGGGGTCTACGAGCAGTACTTC.

The chain links TRBV5-4 to TRBJ1-1; D not certain. V was clipped by 4 bases and J by 0 bases, with 13 bases between them. This CDR3 comprises 15 residues. Germline CDR1 and CDR2: SGHNT and YYREEE (reference sequence). The CDR3 nucleotides are TGTGCCAGCAGCCCGGGGAGTTTTATGAACACTGAAGCTTTCTTT. This sequence encodes CASSPGSFMNTEAFF.

V usage is TRBV30 and J usage is TRBJ2-1; TRBD2 agrees at 9 bases. In germline, CDR1 is GTSNPN, CDR2 SVGIG (reference sequence). V lost 5 bases and J lost 2; bases outside the gene matches: 7. The CDR3 covers 15 residues. CDR3 nucleotide sequence: TGTGCCTGGGGGGAGGTAGCGGGAGCCTACAATGAGCAGTTCTTC. Its protein product is CAWGEVAGAYNEQFF.

J is TRBJ1-3 and V is TRBV29-1; TRBD1 matches 8 bases. Germline V gene data show CDR1 as SQVTM and CDR2 as ANQGSEA. The CDR3 extends over 15 amino acids. V gave up 0 bases and J gave up 2 bases; unmatched junction bases: 3. The CDR3 loop reads CSVEDGTGAGNTIYF. The CDR3 DNA is TGCAGCGTTGAAGACGGGACAGGCGCTGGAAACACCATATATTTT.

The CDR3 reads CSFLGALHSYGYTF. The CDR3 nucleotides read TGCAGCTTCCTTGGGGCTCTCCATAGCTATGGCTACACCTTC. This rearrangement joins TRBV29-1 to TRBJ1-2; D might be TRBD1 (5 bases). The germline V gene has CDR1 SQVTM and CDR2 ANQGSEA. Trimming stripped 8 bases from V and 4 bases from J, with 20 bases between. The CDR3 spans 14 residues.

The V and J genes are TRBV5-1 and TRBJ1-1; TRBD1 matches 7 bases. The CDR3 consists of 12 residues. CDR1 is SGHRS and CDR2 is YFSETQ in the germline V gene. Trimming cost V 8 bases and J 6 bases; bases outside gene matches: 7. CDR3 sequence (DNA): TGCGCCAGTAGTCCTGGACAGGCTGAAGCTTTCTTT. Amino acid sequence: CASSPGQAEAFF.

The V and J genes are TRBV15 and TRBJ2-1; 7 bases fit TRBD1. The V gene's germline CDR1 is LNHNV and CDR2 YYDKDF (reference sequence). This CDR3 has 15 residues. Trimming at V came to 6 bases and at J to 2 bases, leaving 7 bases not matched to a gene. CDR3 region: CATRTGTEPYNEQFF. The CDR3 DNA sequence: TGTGCCACCAGGACCGGGACAGAGCCCTACAATGAGCAGTTCTTC.

The CDR3 DNA reads as TGTGCCAGCAGCTTCTCACAGGTGACTGAAAAACTGTTTTTT. It is translated as CASSFSQVTEKLFF. The genes are TRBV11-3 and TRBJ1-4, with D possibly being TRBD1 (5 bases). From germline, CDR1 is SGHNT and CDR2 YENEEA. The CDR3 has 14 amino acids. Trimming pared 3 bases from V and 7 bases from J, leaving 12 bases between.

The chain carries TRBV9 and TRBJ2-1; possibly TRBD2 for D (5 bases). CDR1 and CDR2 from the germline V gene are SGDLS and YYNGEE. The V end lost 2 bases, the J end lost 3 bases, and 18 bases lay between the germline ends. The CDR3 runs 17 residues. CDR3 sequence reads: CASSVYRETRFYNEQFF. The CDR3 DNA follows: TGTGCCAGCAGCGTCTACCGGGAAACTAGGTTCTACAATGAGCAGTTCTTC.

This clone was detected once. V is TRBV5-4 and J is TRBJ2-7; perhaps TRBD2 as D (6 bases). Germline CDR1 reads SGHNT; CDR2 reads YYREEE (reference sequence). The CDR3 totals 13 residues. Trimming pared 4 bases from V and 4 bases from J, leaving 12 bases between. CDR3 coding DNA: TGTGCCAGCAGCCCGGGACTTTCTTACGAGCAGTACTTC. This codes for CASSPGLSYEQYF.

This clone appeared once. This chain joins TRBV19 and TRBJ2-7, with TRBD1 identical over 8 bases. Germline CDR1 reads LNHDA; CDR2 reads SQIVND (reference sequence). Unmatched junction bases numbered 10, after V lost 10 bases and J lost 2 bases. The CDR3 totals 14 residues. CDR3 loop: CATLDREVPYEQYF. The CDR3 nucleotides are TGTGCCACACTGGACAGGGAAGTTCCCTACGAGCAGTACTTC.

The chain couples TRBV19 to TRBJ1-1; tentatively, D is TRBD1 (6 bases). CDR1 and CDR2 (germline): LNHDA, SQIVND (reference sequence). V gave up 8 bases and J gave up 2 bases, with 15 bases separating them. This CDR3 spans 14 amino acids. This CDR3 reads CASRDRRRNTEAFF. CDR3 in DNA: TGTGCCAGTCGCGACAGGAGGCGTAACACTGAAGCTTTCTTT.

The chain combines TRBV11-3 with TRBJ1-4; the D gene is possibly TRBD1 (5 bases). CDR1 and CDR2 (germline): SGHNT, YENEEA. V was trimmed by 4 bases and J by 0 bases, leaving 18 bases between them. The CDR3 has 18 amino acids. CDR3 sequence: CASSSRLRTGATNEKLFF. CDR3 nucleotides: TGTGCCAGCAGCTCTCGTCTCCGAACAGGTGCAACTAATGAAAAACTGTTTTTT.

J is TRBJ2-1 and V is TRBV5-4; D is perhaps TRBD2 (5 bases). Between the trimmed V and J ends, which lost 4 bases and 0 bases, there was a span of 14 bases. The CDR3 is made up of 16 amino acids. CDR1 and CDR2 (germline): SGHNT, YYREEE (reference sequence). The CDR3 DNA reads TGTGCCAGCAGCGTGGACTCGTTGAGCTCCTACAATGAGCAGTTCTTC. Translating it yields CASSVDSLSSYNEQFF.

This clone was seen just once. The rearrangement uses TRBV6-6 and TRBJ1-1, with D uncertain. From germline, CDR1 is MNHNY and CDR2 SVGAGI (reference sequence). The CDR3 covers 15 residues. V shed 2 bases and J shed 5 bases, with 15 bases lying between them. DNA for the CDR3: TGTGCCAGCAGTTACCTAAAGAGGCCGGGAACTGAAGCTTTCTTT. It yields the protein CASSYLKRPGTEAFF.

CDR3 loop: CASSLIDRAGGYTF. The CDR3 nucleotides are TGTGCCAGCAGTTTAATCGACAGGGCGGGAGGCTACACCTTC. The chain carries TRBV28 and TRBJ1-2, with TRBD1 matching 7 bases. This CDR3 has 14 amino acids. Germline CDR1 and CDR2: MDHEN and SYDVKM. The V segment lost 2 bases and the J segment 8 bases; nucleotides outside the gene matches: 8.

V and J are TRBV4-3 and TRBJ1-4, with 7 bases lining up with TRBD1. Trimming cost V 4 bases and J 1 base; bases outside gene matches: 3. Germline V gene data show CDR1 as LGHNA and CDR2 as YSLEER. CDR3 length: 15 residues. The CDR3 loop reads CASSRDRETNEKLFF. The DNA for the CDR3 is TGCGCCAGCAGCCGAGACAGGGAAACTAATGAAAAACTGTTTTTT.